This T cell receptor beta chain emerged from a study of blood T cell repertoires in COVID-19. Whole-study context: Sites across the United States, Italy and Spain contributed samples from acute and convalescent COVID-19.

Clones were sequenced by immunoSEQ multiplex PCR, and TCRdb holds only the in-frame ones, with some missing. The sample holds 350,000 to 550,000 clones; 70% to 90% are singletons and the top ten take nearly 2%. Across under 25 US areas, participants ranged in age from roughly 18 to 95 years. The germline V gene encodes CDR1 SGHVS and CDR2 FQNEAQ. This CDR3 is built from 14 residues. V shed 5 bases and J 3 bases; nucleotides not matched to a gene: 4. The source is a woman aged 18-35 years with acute COVID-19. The sequenced material came from PBMCs or T cells enriched from blood (not recorded which). The chain combines TRBV7-8 with TRBJ2-3; 8 bases line up with TRBD2. The CDR3 loop is CASSAGTRTDTQYF. In DNA form, the CDR3 reads TGTGCCAGCAGCGCCGGGACTAGGACAGATACGCAGTATTTT.